This T cell receptor beta chain was identified during a study of STAT3 mutations in large granular lymphocyte leukemia. Across the whole study: Roughly two fifths of treated T-LGLL patients showed hematologic response to immunosuppression. Findings and limits, study-wide: A small but highly pathogenic clone may have been missed. At least one immunodominant TCR beta clonotype appeared in every T-cell large granular lymphocyte leukemia patient.

Per the germline V gene, CDR1 is GTSNPN and CDR2 is SVGIG (reference sequence). The CDR3 has 15 residues. Trimming cost V 3 bases and J 5 bases; bases outside gene matches: 12. TCRdb's table, derived via immunoSEQ multiplex PCR, lists solely in-frame clones and lacks some. The data show about 5,200 clones, with 70% to 80% seen just once and roughly 43% held by the top ten. In regard to this clone: What it binds is not known.

The chain carries TRBV30 and TRBJ1-1; TRBD1 matches 7 bases. The sample comprised PBMCs. This TCR derives from a human donor with T large granular lymphocyte leukemia. Some clones in this sample may be carry-over from other donors' samples. CDR3 sequence: CAWRAVTGIRTEAFF. CDR3 DNA sequence: TGTGCCTGGAGGGCCGTGACAGGGATCAGAACTGAAGCTTTCTTT.